This T cell receptor (beta chain) was identified in a study of T-cell memory formation after mild COVID-19 (dated by TCRdb to the early 2020s). Concerning the study at large: Most TCR sequence clusters were specific to one of the two donors. Longitudinal TCRalpha and TCRbeta repertoire sequencing tracked T-cell clones expanding and contracting after mild COVID-19 in a couple of donors. The cohort was made up of two young adult volunteers, one female and one male, who were previously healthy.

This clonotype was found many times. Its antigen target is currently unknown. Base qualities are not at hand, and no much larger clone is one base apart. The listed sequencing device is Illumina NovaSeq 6000. TCRalpha and TCRbeta cDNA libraries were built by 5'RACE with constant-segment primers, adding sample barcodes and unique molecular identifiers. RNA was extracted from every sample with Trizol reagent. Amplification of the libraries took two PCR steps, and the second step added a second sample barcode plus Illumina TruSeq adapters. Sequencing of the libraries was done on an Illumina NovaSeq, producing 2 x 150 bp paired-end reads. The authors processed their data as follows. Reads were demultiplexed and collapsed into UMI-guided consensus sequences with migec v1.2.7. With mixcr v2.1.11, UMI consensuses were aligned to TRA and TRB V and J templates and assembled into clonotypes. Clonotypes were classified as expanded or contracted when called significant by both edgeR and NoisET, with noise models trained on biological replicates. For edgeR calls, a false discovery rate-adjusted p below 0.01 and a log2 fold-change threshold of 1 were applied. PCA with hierarchical clustering of max-normalized trajectories of the 1000 most abundant clonotypes was used as exploratory dynamics analysis. Each responding clone was given a CD4 or CD8 phenotype based on the CD4+ and CD8+ repertoires, which had been sequenced separately. The public reads were run again by TCRdb, first through fastp at Q25 and then through MiXCR, and only productive beta chains were kept. Identical CDR3 protein sequences are pooled into one entry, listed with their most common genes and DNA. The V and J calls follow TCRdb's processing rather than the paper's. This sample lists hundreds of thousands of distinct CDR3 sequences; approximately 20% were detected once. The ten largest account for under 25% of the sample.

What the work shows at the level of the full study, not this receptor alone: Clones contracting from day 15 to 85 had balanced CD4/CD8 phenotypes, while a second wave expanding from day 15 to 37 was biased towards CD4+. Contracting CD4+ clones were found mainly in CM and EM memory subsets, while CD8+ clones were enriched in EMRA. The study covered only two mild cases, and larger cohorts including severe cases with pre-infection samples were considered necessary. The detection of some responding clones in pre-infection memory suggests that pre-existing cross-reactive memory T cells joined the SARS-CoV-2 response. SARS-CoV-2 specificity of the second-wave clones peaking on day 37 was not confirmed.

PBMCs were isolated by Ficoll-Paque density gradient centrifugation. At the junction V is shortened by 6 bases and J by 1 base; bases outside the gene matches: 2. Sequences MDHEN (CDR1) and SYDVKM (CDR2) are obtained from the germline V gene. From the cysteine through the phenylalanine, the CDR3 covers 13 amino acids. The CDR3 DNA has 39 bases and is translated from base 1. This sequence originates from a man aged 18 to 30 who had mild COVID-19 (a few samples of this study predate the infection). The sample titles of this study are shuffled in the database, so cell type and time point are left out; the donor was told from shared clones. Sequencing was performed on PBMCs or a T cell subset sorted from them (not recorded which). This receptor chain uses TRBV28 and TRBJ2-7; 8 bases in between match TRBD1. CDR3 loop: CASRGQDSYEQYF. The sequence in DNA is TGTGCCAGCAGGGGACAGGATTCCTACGAGCAGTACTTC.